The 28 T cell receptor beta chains presented below share a single source sample, sequenced in a study of a mutant IDH1 vaccine in newly diagnosed glioma (dated by TCRdb to the early 2020s). Their cognate antigens are unknown. Interpreted using the paper, the time point label stands for: week 5, during vaccination. Every vaccine dose consisted of 300 ug of a 20-mer mutant IDH1 peptide in Montanide, administered subcutaneously together with topical imiquimod. The library was generated by the immunoSEQ multiplex PCR assay. TCRdb's version of the immuneACCESS table is confined to in-frame rearrangements and falls short of the full clone set. An unresolved V gene accounts for under half of the shortfall where checked; the remainder is of unknown origin. This sample holds more than 25,000 clones; 87% were observed only once. Approximately 3.4% of the sample is held by the ten biggest clonotypes. The sequencing here drew on peripheral blood mononuclear cells (PBMCs), taken from a glioma patient whose treatment included an IDH1 peptide vaccine. The receptor source for this set is a woman aged 40-49 years with glioma. Some clones in this sample may be carry-over from other donors' samples.

V gene TRBV6-5 combines with J gene TRBJ1-1; no reliable D call. In germline, CDR1 is MNHEY, CDR2 SVGAGI. This CDR3 is 16 amino acids long. Trimming left V 0 bases short and J 1 base short, with 12 bases between. CDR3 in amino acids: CASSYSLEWENTEAFF. The CDR3 bases are TGTGCCAGCAGTTACTCCTTGGAGTGGGAGAACACTGAAGCTTTCTTT.

The CDR3 DNA follows: TGTGCCAGCAGTTTATGGGGGGACTGGGGGAGGGCGACCTACGAGCAGTACTTC. Translation: CASSLWGDWGRATYEQYF. J is TRBJ2-7 and V is TRBV28; 7 nucleotides agree with TRBD2. Germline V CDR1 and CDR2: MDHEN, SYDVKM. Unmatched junction bases numbered 13, after V lost 0 bases and J lost 2 bases. The CDR3 has 18 amino acids. The entire variable domain, with the rest obtained from reference TRBV28 and TRBJ2-7, is as follows: DVKVTQSSRYLVKRTGEKVFLECVQDMDHENMFWYRQDPGLGLRLIYFSYDVKMKEKGDIPEGYSVSREKKERFSLILESASTNQTSMYLCASSLWGDWGRATYEQYFGPGTRLTVT.

This clone was observed a single time. J is TRBJ1-4 and V is TRBV6-1; D is possibly TRBD1 (5 bases). V shed 7 bases and J shed 5 bases, with 17 bases lying between them. Germline V gives CDR1 MNHNS, CDR2 SASEGT. The CDR3 is made up of 15 amino acids. Here the CDR3 reads CASTGGGARNEKLFF. In DNA, the CDR3 is TGTGCCAGCACCGGTGGAGGGGCCCGGAATGAAAAACTGTTTTTT.

The chain carries TRBV4-2 and TRBJ1-2, with a tentative D call TRBD1 (5 bases). The V and J ends lost 3 bases and 0 bases respectively, with 14 bases between them. CDR1 and CDR2 from the germline V gene are LGHNA and YNFKEQ. This CDR3 region has 16 residues. CDR3 DNA sequence: TGTGCCAGCAGCCAGGGGGAGGGCCCAGCTAACTATGGCTACACCTTC. Translation: CASSQGEGPANYGYTF.

The V gene is TRBV2, the J gene TRBJ2-5; 9 positions agree with TRBD1. The J call could be wrong; TRBJ2-7 is a better fit for the DNA end. Germline loops: CDR1 SNHLY, CDR2 FYNNEI. There are 15 residues in the CDR3. This chain's CDR3 is CASSPDRGERYEQYF. DNA for the CDR3: TGTGCCAGCAGCCCGGACAGGGGTGAGCGTTACGAGCAGTACTTC.

This clone showed up just a few times. The chain couples TRBV6-1 to TRBJ1-4; D is ambiguous. Per germline, CDR1 MNHNS and CDR2 SASEGT. This CDR3 has 12 residues. The ends were cut back, 8 bases at V and 7 bases at J, with 11 bases in the middle. CDR3 sequence: CASSGSGEKLFF. The CDR3 DNA reads as TGTGCCAGCTCGGGGTCGGGTGAAAAACTGTTTTTT.

In this sample, this clone turned up a few times. The V gene is TRBV7-8, the J gene TRBJ2-5, with D unresolved. Germline CDR1 and CDR2: SGHVS and FQNEAQ. This CDR3 is built from 13 residues. The ends were cut back, 5 bases at V and 5 bases at J, with 12 bases in the middle. The CDR3 DNA is TGTGCCAGCAGCCCCCCCATGGGGGAGACCCAGTACTTC. It translates to CASSPPMGETQYF.

In DNA, the CDR3 is TGTGCCAGCAGTTCCGGGACAGAAGAGACCCAGTACTTC. It yields the protein CASSSGTEETQYF. This sequence joins TRBV7-2 and TRBJ2-5; TRBD1 aligns across 7 bases. The V gene end was trimmed by 6 bases and the J gene end by 3 bases; junction bases not matched to a gene: 4. The CDR3 runs to 13 residues. Germline loops: CDR1 SGHTA, CDR2 FQGNSA. Looking up the rest from reference TRBV7-2 and TRBJ2-5 gives the full variable domain: GAGVSQSPSNKVTEKGKDVELRCDPISGHTALYWYRQSLGQGLEFLIYFQGNSAPDKSGLPSDRFSAERTGGSVSTLTIQRTQQEDSAVYLCASSSGTEETQYFGPGTRLLVL.

The chain links TRBV29-1 to TRBJ2-7, with D possibly TRBD1 on 5 matching bases. Germline lookup yields CDR1 SQVTM and CDR2 ANQGSEA. The CDR3 is made up of 11 amino acids. The V gene lost 3 bases and the J gene lost 5 bases, with 8 bases spanning the gap. CDR3 loop: CSVEGRDEQYF. For the CDR3, the DNA is TGCAGCGTTGAGGGGCGCGACGAGCAGTACTTC.

The chain joins TRBV28 to TRBJ1-6; perhaps TRBD1 as D (5 bases). Trimming took 3 bases from V and 6 from J, leaving 12 bases between them. The CDR3 loop spans 15 amino acids. Germline CDR1 MDHEN, CDR2 SYDVKM. The DNA for the CDR3 is TGTGCCAGCAGTTTCCCGCGGGACTTTAATTCACCCCTCCACTTT. Its protein is CASSFPRDFNSPLHF.

The chain carries TRBV19 and TRBJ1-6; D is possibly TRBD1 (5 bases). The V gene's germline CDR1 is LNHDA and CDR2 SQIVND (reference sequence). V was shortened by 5 bases and J by 13 bases, with 21 bases between the two germline ends. The CDR3 is 15 residues long. The CDR3 bases are TGTGCCAGTAGTTTCTCCGACCGGGACCACCCCCCCCTCCACTTT. Protein product: CASSFSDRDHPPLHF.

The chain couples TRBV4-2 to TRBJ2-1; 9 positions agree with TRBD2. The CDR3 is made up of 17 amino acids. The V gene end was trimmed by 0 bases and the J gene end by 0 bases; junction bases not matched to a gene: 3. The germline V gene has CDR1 LGHNA and CDR2 YNFKEQ. The CDR3 sequence is CASSQEFSGSSYNEQFF. The CDR3 DNA is TGTGCCAGCAGCCAAGAGTTTAGCGGGAGCTCCTACAATGAGCAGTTCTTC.

The genes are TRBV6-6 and TRBJ2-7; 7 nucleotides match TRBD2. The CDR3 is made up of 11 amino acids. Trimming at V came to 10 bases and at J to 7 bases, leaving 7 bases not matched to a gene. The germline V gene has CDR1 MNHNY and CDR2 SVGAGI (reference sequence). The CDR3 here is CATFLGGEQYF. The CDR3 DNA follows: TGTGCCACCTTCCTCGGGGGGGAGCAGTACTTC.

The chain recombines TRBV27 with TRBJ1-5; 8 nucleotides align to TRBD1. J was trimmed by 6 bases and V by 3 bases; bases with no gene match: 4. The germline V gene has CDR1 MNHEY and CDR2 SMNVEV (reference sequence). CDR3 size: 14 residues. The CDR3 here is CASSFQGAAQPQHF. CDR3 DNA: TGTGCCAGCAGTTTCCAGGGGGCGGCTCAGCCCCAGCATTTT.

The rearrangement joins TRBV7-9 to TRBJ1-1; the D is unclear. Between the trimmed V and J ends, which lost 1 base and 11 bases, there was a span of 17 bases. The CDR3 loop spans 14 amino acids. Germline V gives CDR1 SEHNR, CDR2 FQNEAQ (reference sequence). CDR3 region: CASSLVGLSGVAFF. The CDR3 nucleotides are TGTGCCAGCAGCTTAGTGGGCCTCAGTGGGGTGGCTTTCTTT.

V and J are TRBV28 and TRBJ1-3; D is possibly TRBD1 (5 bases). The CDR3 covers 17 residues. Trimming removed 3 bases at V and 2 bases at J, with 17 bases between. Germline assignment: CDR1 MDHEN and CDR2 SYDVKM. The CDR3, as DNA: TGTGCCAGCAGTTTCACACGGAGACAGCCCCCTGGAAACACCATATATTTT. Its protein product is CASSFTRRQPPGNTIYF. Together with reference TRBV28 and TRBJ1-3, the CDR3 gives the full variable domain: DVKVTQSSRYLVKRTGEKVFLECVQDMDHENMFWYRQDPGLGLRLIYFSYDVKMKEKGDIPEGYSVSREKKERFSLILESASTNQTSMYLCASSFTRRQPPGNTIYFGEGSWLTVV.

CDR3 loop: CASRAGGTNYGYTF. CDR3 DNA sequence: TGTGCCAGCAGAGCAGGGGGCACGAACTATGGCTACACCTTC. The chain couples TRBV6-1 to TRBJ1-2, with 8 bases lining up with TRBD1. V trimming: 6 bases; J trimming: 2 bases; junction bases outside the gene matches: 5. Germline lookup yields CDR1 MNHNS and CDR2 SASEGT. The CDR3 length is 14 residues.

The chain links TRBV7-3 to TRBJ2-3; tentative D call: TRBD2 (5 bases). The CDR3 sequence is 15 residues long. CDR1 and CDR2 (germline): SGHTA, FQGTGA. V lost 4 bases and J lost 3, with 14 bases in between. CDR3 in DNA: TGTGCCAGCAGCTCGACCGGGGTGGAAACAGATACGCAGTATTTT. This codes for CASSSTGVETDTQYF.

The chain joins TRBV4-2 to TRBJ1-1, with 12 bases lining up with TRBD1. The V gene end was trimmed by 4 bases and the J gene end by 7 bases; junction bases not matched to a gene: 10. The CDR3 spans 16 residues. CDR1 and CDR2 (germline): LGHNA, YNFKEQ. DNA for the CDR3: TGTGCCAGCAGCCCACAGGGACAGGGGGCTCGCGTTGAAGCTTTCTTT. Amino acid sequence: CASSPQGQGARVEAFF.

On this clone: At one of its ends the junction is not consistent with the germline gene, which may arise from a read error. The chain recombines TRBV6-5 with TRBJ1-2; the D is unclear. The CDR3 covers 9 residues. Germline V gives CDR1 MNHEY, CDR2 SVGAGI. CDR3 DNA: TGTGCCAGTAGTTACGGCTACACCTTC. This codes for CASSYGYTF.

V gene TRBV9 combines with J gene TRBJ1-6; no firm D call. Trimming removed 0 bases at V and 7 bases at J, with 8 bases between. The CDR3 spans 14 residues. CDR1 and CDR2 (germline): SGDLS, YYNGEE. The CDR3 nucleotides are TGTGCCAGCAGCGTAGACGCCGGGAATTCACCCCTCCACTTT. Amino acids: CASSVDAGNSPLHF. The full variable domain, in which reference TRBV9 and TRBJ1-6 provide the parts outside the CDR3, is DSGVTQTPKHLITATGQRVTLRCSPRSGDLSVYWYQQSLDQGLQFLIQYYNGEERAKGNILERFSAQQFPDLHSELNLSSLELGDSALYFCASSVDAGNSPLHFGNGTRLTVT.

This sequence joins TRBV5-1 and TRBJ2-5; possible D gene TRBD1, 6 bases. The CDR3 consists of 15 residues. Trimming took off 2 bases at V and 5 bases at J, with 16 bases between the two ends. Per the germline V gene, CDR1 is SGHRS and CDR2 is YFSETQ. As DNA, the CDR3 is TGCGCCAGCAGCTTCGGACAGTCAGGCGGGGAGACCCAGTACTTC. It specifies CASSFGQSGGETQYF.

The chain employs TRBV27 and TRBJ1-4; D is unresolved. V was cut by 3 bases and J by 5 bases, with 13 bases left in between. The length of the CDR3 is 15 residues. Germline V gives CDR1 MNHEY, CDR2 SMNVEV (reference sequence). CDR3 residues: CASSFNGRPNEKLFF. As DNA, the CDR3 is TGTGCCAGCAGTTTCAACGGACGGCCCAATGAAAAACTGTTTTTT.

The chain joins TRBV9 to TRBJ2-1; no clear D. The V end was cut by 0 bases, the J end by 12 bases, with 13 bases between. The CDR3 is made up of 13 amino acids. CDR1 is SGDLS, CDR2 YYNGEE, per germline. The CDR3 region has the DNA TGTGCCAGCAGCGTAGCGCCTGAGGCTACGCAGTTCTTC. It yields the protein CASSVAPEATQFF.

The rearrangement links TRBV25-1 to TRBJ2-3, with TRBD2 as a possible D gene (7 bases). This CDR3 has 13 amino acids. Germline V CDR1 and CDR2: MGHDK, SYGVNS. V lost 6 bases, J lost 4 bases, and 11 bases lay in between. The CDR3 is CASRGGVPDTQYF. CDR3 nucleotide sequence: TGTGCCAGCAGAGGGGGGGTTCCAGATACGCAGTATTTT.

The CDR3 loop is CASSNLHENSPLHF. The CDR3 DNA sequence: TGTGCCAGCAGTAACCTTCACGAGAATTCACCCCTCCACTTT. The chain couples TRBV28 to TRBJ1-6; unclear D gene. The germline V gene has CDR1 MDHEN and CDR2 SYDVKM. This CDR3 is built from 14 residues. The V end was cut by 5 bases, the J end by 7 bases, with 12 bases between.

This clone was seen a single time. The rearrangement joins TRBV7-2 to TRBJ2-5; no reliable D call. CDR1 and CDR2 from the germline V gene are SGHTA and FQGNSA. V was trimmed by 2 bases and J by 3 bases, leaving 10 bases between them. The CDR3 runs 14 residues. CDR3 region: CASSLWPREETQYF. CDR3 coding DNA: TGTGCCAGCAGCTTATGGCCACGGGAAGAGACCCAGTACTTC. The entire variable domain, with the rest obtained from reference TRBV7-2 and TRBJ2-5, is as follows: GAGVSQSPSNKVTEKGKDVELRCDPISGHTALYWYRQSLGQGLEFLIYFQGNSAPDKSGLPSDRFSAERTGGSVSTLTIQRTQQEDSAVYLCASSLWPREETQYFGPGTRLLVL.

CDR3 sequence reads: CASSLGSTGAYEQYF. CDR3 nucleotide sequence: TGCGCCAGCAGCTTGGGATCCACAGGGGCCTACGAGCAGTACTTC. This sequence joins TRBV5-1 and TRBJ2-7; the match to TRBD1 covers 7 bases. V shed 0 bases, J shed 2 bases, and the junction held 5 bases outside the gene matches. This CDR3 region has 15 residues. Per the germline V gene, CDR1 is SGHRS and CDR2 is YFSETQ.